The next 23 T cell receptor beta chains were all read from a single sample in a study of Ad26.COV2.S vaccination and SARS-CoV-2 variants. Indicated treatment: some 20 received Ad26.COV2.S at low or high dose, single or two shots; 5 received placebo; per-sample allocation not given. At day 63 after the first vaccine or placebo injection, samples were drawn. Only in-frame clones appear in the TCRdb table, and some are missing; sequencing was by immunoSEQ multiplex PCR. The data hold about 390,000 clones, with about 92% observed a single time. The sequences come from peripheral blood, collected in a trial of Ad26.COV2.S vaccine versus placebo. The receptor source for this set is a person between 18 and 65 years old who received the Ad26.COV2.S COVID-19 vaccine or a placebo.

The chain has TRBV7-8 and TRBJ1-4, with 9 bases identical to TRBD1. V was pared by 5 bases and J by 10 bases, with 11 bases of the junction left unmatched. The CDR3 loop spans 15 amino acids. Germline V CDR1 and CDR2: SGHVS, FQNEAQ. CDR3 in DNA: TGTGCCAGCAGCGCCCGGGACAGGGCCTCTGGAAAACTGTTTTTT. Translated, it gives CASSARDRASGKLFF.

The V gene is TRBV5-4, the J gene TRBJ2-1, with 9 bases that match TRBD2. This CDR3 spans 14 amino acids. V gave up 1 base and J gave up 7 bases; unmatched junction bases: 3. CDR1 and CDR2 from the germline V gene are SGHNT and YYREEE (reference sequence). CDR3 nucleotide sequence: TGTGCCAGCAGCTTGTCTAGCGGGGTAAATGAGCAGTTCTTC. Protein sequence: CASSLSSGVNEQFF.

The rearrangement links TRBV6-6 to TRBJ1-2; unclear D gene. The CDR3 has 10 residues. V lost 6 bases, J lost 8 bases, and 7 bases lay in between. Germline CDR1 reads MNHNY; CDR2 reads SVGAGI (reference sequence). The CDR3 here is CASRKGGYTF. CDR3 sequence (DNA): TGTGCCAGCAGAAAGGGCGGCTACACCTTC.

The rearrangement uses TRBV7-8 and TRBJ2-3, with 7 bases aligning to TRBD2. The germline gives CDR1 SGHVS, CDR2 FQNEAQ. The CDR3 spans 16 residues. V was pared by 4 bases and J by 3 bases, with 10 bases of the junction left unmatched. DNA for the CDR3: TGTGCCAGCAGCTCAAAACCGGGGGGTGGGACAGATACGCAGTATTTT. This translates into CASSSKPGGGTDTQYF.

The rearrangement links TRBV7-2 to TRBJ2-2; 8 nucleotides match TRBD1. CDR3 length: 14 amino acids. The junction had 7 bases not matched to a gene; V was cut back by 6 bases and J by 7 bases. Germline values: CDR1 SGHTA, CDR2 FQGNSA. CDR3 protein: CASSQTGVDGELFF. The CDR3 coding sequence is TGTGCCAGCAGTCAGACAGGGGTAGACGGGGAGCTGTTTTTT.

The chain uses TRBV7-9 and TRBJ2-1; D might be TRBD2 (6 bases). In germline, CDR1 is SEHNR, CDR2 FQNEAQ (reference sequence). The V gene lost 5 bases and the J gene lost 12 bases, with 8 bases spanning the gap. The CDR3 has 10 amino acids. The CDR3 protein is CASSPGAQFF. The CDR3 nucleotides are TGTGCCAGCAGCCCGGGAGCGCAGTTCTTC. Variable domain in full (rest from reference TRBV7-9 and TRBJ2-1): DTGVSQNPRHKITKRGQNVTFRCDPISEHNRLYWYRQTLGQGPEFLTYFQNEAQLEKSRLLSDRFSAERPKGSFSTLEIQRTEQGDSAMYLCASSPGAQFFGPGTRLTVL.

The gene calls are TRBV5-4 and TRBJ2-7; 7 positions agree with TRBD1. Trimming took 4 bases from V and 4 from J; bases not matched to a gene: 8. The CDR3 is made up of 14 amino acids. Per the germline V gene, CDR1 is SGHNT and CDR2 is YYREEE (reference sequence). The CDR3 bases are TGTGCCAGCAGCCCCCCGACAGGGCAGTACGAGCAGTACTTC. Translation gives CASSPPTGQYEQYF.

V gene TRBV6-2 or TRBV6-3 combines with J gene TRBJ2-1; the match to TRBD2 covers 11 bases. Germline CDR1 and CDR2: MNHEY and SVGEGT. After removal of 5 bases from V and 0 bases from J, the junction contained 6 bases not matched to a gene. The CDR3 extends over 17 amino acids. CDR3 protein: CASSPNSGGVSYNEQFF. The CDR3 DNA reads as TGTGCCAGCAGTCCAAATAGCGGGGGGGTCTCCTACAATGAGCAGTTCTTC.

This clone was picked up one time. A junction end diverges from the germline sequence, so it may reflect a read error. The CDR3 coding sequence is TGTGCTAGCAGGCTGACAGGGGTAGACGAGCAGTACTTC. It is translated as CASRLTGVDEQYF. V usage is TRBV27 and J usage is TRBJ2-7; 8 nucleotides match TRBD1. This CDR3 spans 13 amino acids. CDR1 MNHEY and CDR2 SMNVEV come from the germline V gene (reference sequence).

The rearrangement joins TRBV7-9 to TRBJ1-2; D is possibly TRBD1 (5 bases). V lost 3 bases, J lost 3 bases, and 14 bases lay in between. This CDR3 has 15 amino acids. Germline loops: CDR1 SEHNR, CDR2 FQNEAQ (reference sequence). CDR3 nucleotides: TGTGCCAGCAGCTTTTTACGGGGCAGGGACTATGGCTACACCTTC. It encodes CASSFLRGRDYGYTF.

V and J are TRBV4-3 and TRBJ1-2; D is undetermined. CDR3 length: 15 amino acids. Germline CDR1 and CDR2: LGHNA and YSLEER. V lost 2 bases, J lost 0 bases, and 10 bases lay in between. CDR3 in DNA: TGCGCCAGCAGCCAAAGCCTCTTTACTAACTATGGCTACACCTTC. Translating gives CASSQSLFTNYGYTF.

The V and J genes are TRBV5-5 and TRBJ1-2, with D possibly TRBD1 on 5 matching bases. Germline CDR1 and CDR2: SGHKS and YYEKEE (reference sequence). The CDR3 is made up of 15 amino acids. Trimming removed 2 bases at V and 2 bases at J, with 13 bases between. For the CDR3, the DNA is TGTGCCAGCAGCTTTCCCGACAGAGAAAACTATGGCTACACCTTC. Protein product: CASSFPDRENYGYTF.

A single count supports this clone. The chain links TRBV9 to TRBJ1-2; 8 bases match TRBD1. Unmatched junction bases numbered 3, after V lost 0 bases and J lost 8 bases. The CDR3 spans 13 residues. The germline gives CDR1 SGDLS, CDR2 YYNGEE. In nucleotides, the CDR3 is TGTGCCAGCAGCGTAGAGGACAGGGACGGCTACACCTTC. As protein: CASSVEDRDGYTF. The variable domain in full, with the rest retrieved from reference TRBV9 and TRBJ1-2, is DSGVTQTPKHLITATGQRVTLRCSPRSGDLSVYWYQQSLDQGLQFLIQYYNGEERAKGNILERFSAQQFPDLHSELNLSSLELGDSALYFCASSVEDRDGYTFGSGTRLTVV.

The chain combines TRBV5-8 with TRBJ2-7; tentatively, D is TRBD1 (5 bases). Germline assignment: CDR1 SGHTS and CDR2 YDEGEE. V lost 1 base, J lost 4 bases, and 9 bases lay in between. The length of the CDR3 is 13 residues. The CDR3 sequence: CASSLWGQYEQYF. The CDR3 DNA sequence: TGTGCCAGCAGCTTGTGGGGCCAGTACGAGCAGTACTTC.

The chain combines TRBV29-1 with TRBJ1-3, with a tentative D call TRBD1 (6 bases). Trimming removed 4 bases from V and 0 bases from J, with 16 bases in between. Germline CDR1 is SQVTM and CDR2 is ANQGSEA. This CDR3 region has 16 residues. The CDR3 protein is CSVAKPDRYSGNTIYF. CDR3 sequence (DNA): TGCAGCGTTGCCAAACCTGACAGGTACTCTGGAAACACCATATATTTT.

The gene calls are TRBV15 and TRBJ1-1; 8 nucleotides line up with TRBD1. This CDR3 is built from 15 residues. J lost 4 bases, V lost 4 bases, and 8 bases had no gene match. CDR1 and CDR2 from the germline V gene are LNHNV and YYDKDF (reference sequence). The DNA of the CDR3 is TGTGCCACCAGCAACCCAGGGGGCTGGGCCACTGAAGCTTTCTTT. Protein: CATSNPGGWATEAFF.

The CDR3 region is CASSWDPVGLGSVYTF. For the CDR3, the DNA is TGTGCCAGCAGCTGGGACCCGGTCGGATTGGGAAGTGTCTACACCTTC. This rearrangement joins TRBV5-6 to TRBJ1-2, with D possibly matching TRBD1 (5 bases). Trimming stripped 3 bases from V and 10 bases from J, with 25 bases between. The CDR3 spans 16 residues. Germline V gene data show CDR1 as SGHDT and CDR2 as YYEEEE.

The chain carries TRBV11-3 and TRBJ2-1; no clear D. Trimming left V 0 bases short and J 9 bases short, with 12 bases between. CDR1 and CDR2 from the germline V gene are SGHNT and YENEEA. There are 14 residues in the CDR3. The chain's CDR3 is CASSLDAESLEQFF. In nucleotides, the CDR3 is TGTGCCAGCAGCTTAGATGCTGAGTCTCTTGAGCAGTTCTTC. The full variable domain, with the rest looked up from reference TRBV11-3 and TRBJ2-1, is EAGVVQSPRYKIIEKKQPVAFWCNPISGHNTLYWYLQNLGQGPELLIRYENEEAVDDSQLPKDRFSAERLKGVDSTLKIQPAELGDSAVYLCASSLDAESLEQFFGPGTRLTVL.

The chain joins TRBV7-2 to TRBJ2-7; 8 bases are shared with TRBD1. Germline loops: CDR1 SGHTA, CDR2 FQGNSA. With V trimmed by 6 bases and J by 2 bases, 9 bases remained unmatched. CDR3 length: 15 residues. The DNA for the CDR3 is TGTGCCAGCAGGACGATACAGGGGGTGGCCTACGAGCAGTACTTC. Translation: CASRTIQGVAYEQYF.

The chain couples TRBV2 to TRBJ2-7, with TRBD2 matching over 9 bases. Germline CDR1 SNHLY, CDR2 FYNNEI. V lost 4 bases and J lost 0; bases outside the gene matches: 1. The CDR3 loop spans 14 amino acids. CDR3 sequence: CASSGGGDSYEQYF. The DNA of the CDR3 is TGTGCCAGCAGTGGCGGGGGGGACTCCTACGAGCAGTACTTC.

With respect to this clone: Other DNA sequences within the sample encode an identical CDR3. The chain couples TRBV5-4 to TRBJ1-2; D may be TRBD1 (5 bases). Germline V CDR1 and CDR2: SGHNT, YYREEE (reference sequence). V was pared by 0 bases and J by 2 bases, with 8 bases between. The length of the CDR3 is 14 residues. CDR3 in DNA: TGTGCCAGCAGCTTGGATGGGGGGAACTATGGCTACACCTTC. It codes for CASSLDGGNYGYTF.

The chain joins TRBV5-1 to TRBJ1-1; D gene ambiguous. Germline-derived CDR1 and CDR2 are SGHRS and YFSETQ. The CDR3 is made up of 12 amino acids. Trimming took off 0 bases at V and 3 bases at J, with 3 bases between the two ends. The CDR3 loop is CASSLGDTEAFF. In DNA, the CDR3 is TGCGCCAGCAGCTTGGGTGACACTGAAGCTTTCTTT.

This chain connects TRBV7-2 to TRBJ2-2; 7 bases are a match to TRBD2. Germline V CDR1 and CDR2: SGHTA, FQGNSA. V was pared by 4 bases and J by 6 bases, with 5 bases of the junction left unmatched. The CDR3 length is 14 residues. The CDR3, as DNA: TGTGCCAGCAGCTCGAGACTAGCCGCCGGGGAGCTGTTTTTT. Its protein is CASSSRLAAGELFF.